The entry below describes one T cell receptor beta chain. The data were taken from a study of blood T cell repertoires in COVID-19. Overall study: Acute-phase and convalescent COVID-19 samples originated in the United States, Italy and Spain.

Source study methods: Reference gene primer amplification gave estimated nucleated cell counts. TCRdb keeps only in-frame clones here, not all; method: immunoSEQ multiplex PCR. V, J and clone size reflect that table, while D and trimming were determined from the DNA. The data contain a few hundred thousand clones, around 90% of them singletons. Sequencing used peripheral blood. This receptor was taken from a man younger than 35 with active or convalescent COVID-19.

CDR3 sequence reads: CASSKRGRANYEQYF. The CDR3 DNA sequence: TGTGCCAGCAGCAAACGAGGCAGGGCTAACTACGAGCAGTACTTC. This sequence joins TRBV21-1 and TRBJ2-7; TRBD1 is the table's D call, not checked against the DNA. TRBV21-1 is termed a pseudogene. The CDR3 loop spans 15 amino acids.